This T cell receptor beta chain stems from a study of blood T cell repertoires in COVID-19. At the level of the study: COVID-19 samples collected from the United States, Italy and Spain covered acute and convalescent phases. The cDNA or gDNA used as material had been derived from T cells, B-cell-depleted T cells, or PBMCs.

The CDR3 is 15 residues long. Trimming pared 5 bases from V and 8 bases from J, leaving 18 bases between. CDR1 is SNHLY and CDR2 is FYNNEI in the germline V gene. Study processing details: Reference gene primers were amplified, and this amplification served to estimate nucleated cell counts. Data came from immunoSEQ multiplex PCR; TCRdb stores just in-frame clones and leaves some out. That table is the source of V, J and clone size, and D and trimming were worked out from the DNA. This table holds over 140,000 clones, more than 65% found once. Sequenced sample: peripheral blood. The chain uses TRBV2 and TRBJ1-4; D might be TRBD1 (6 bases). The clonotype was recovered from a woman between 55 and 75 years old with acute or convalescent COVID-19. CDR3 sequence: CASSLVRGAGEKLFF. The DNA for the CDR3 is TGTGCCAGCAGTTTGGTGCGGGGGGCTGGGGAAAAACTGTTTTTT.